This is a list of T cell receptor beta chains from one sample in a study of CD8 T cells in ankylosing spondylitis. TCRdb re-analysed the 5' RACE reads in MiXCR, keeping a single row per CDR3 protein. The table shows 200,000 to 300,000 distinct CDR3 sequences, with roughly 8.6% occurring only once. Sequenced: blood, either unsorted or a sorted T cell fraction (not recorded which). These receptors all come from a male donor with ankylosing spondylitis or in good health (not recorded which). Each CDR3 is given with its conserved first and last residue. Fields, in order: V gene, clone size, J gene, D gene, CDR3 DNA, CDR3 protein. The D gene is left open where the match is weak. Where a row states a size, it is once, few, many or the class of an expanded clone; other rows omit it.

TRBV5-1	many	TRBJ1-4	.	TGCGCCAGCAGCGACTGGGGGACCGCAACTAATGAAAAACTGTTTTTT	CASSDWGTATNEKLFF
TRBV11-2	.	TRBJ2-1	TRBD2	TGTGCCAGCAGCTTAGAGACCGCAGGCGGGAGGTACAATGAGCAGTTCTTC	CASSLETAGGRYNEQFF
TRBV12-3/TRBV12-4	many	TRBJ2-7	TRBD1	TGTGCCAGCAGTTTGTCCCCAGGGGGCTACGAGCAGTACTTC	CASSLSPGGYEQYF
TRBV20-1	many	TRBJ2-1	TRBD1	TGCAGTGCTAGAGGGGACAGAAGCTCCTACAATGAGCAGTTCTTC	CSARGDRSSYNEQFF
TRBV14	.	TRBJ1-2	.	TGTGCCAGCAGCCAAGAAACAGGTGGAGGCTACACCTTC	CASSQETGGGYTF
TRBV20-1	many	TRBJ2-3	.	TGCAGTGCTATCAAAAGGACCCAACTTGCAAATACGCAGTATTTT	CSAIKRTQLANTQYF
TRBV10-2	few	TRBJ2-7	.	TGCGCCAGCAGTGACGGCCAGGGTACTTTCTACGAGCAGTACTTC	CASSDGQGTFYEQYF
TRBV19	few	TRBJ2-7	.	TGTGCCAGTAGCCAATGGAGTGGGGGAGGAGAGCAGTACTTC	CASSQWSGGGEQYF
TRBV15	many	TRBJ2-1	.	TGTGCCACCAGCTTCGGTACCCATGAGCAGTTCTTC	CATSFGTHEQFF
TRBV20-1	many	TRBJ2-7	TRBD1	TGCAGTGCTGCACAGGGGGTCTCCTACGAGCAGTACTTC	CSAAQGVSYEQYF
TRBV29-1	many	TRBJ2-7	TRBD2	TGCAGCGCCGCGGTCGGGACTAGCACCTCCTACGAGCAGTACTTC	CSAAVGTSTSYEQYF
TRBV7-2	few	TRBJ2-2	.	TGTGCCAGCAGCTTATTCCGAGGGCCTGGGGAGCTGTTTTTT	CASSLFRGPGELFF
TRBV20-1	.	TRBJ1-5	.	TGCAGTGCTAGAGATAAGGGGTATTATCAGCCCCAGCATTTT	CSARDKGYYQPQHF
TRBV10-3	many	TRBJ2-1	.	TGTGCCATCAGTGATGGTTGGGTCAATGAGCAGTTCTTC	CAISDGWVNEQFF
TRBV6-1	.	TRBJ2-1	.	TGTGCCAGCACCCACCCCGACGGGAGTTCCTACAATGAGCAGTTCTTC	CASTHPDGSSYNEQFF
TRBV5-1	many	TRBJ2-3	TRBD1	TGCGCCAGCAGCTTGGGACAGGGACACACAGATACGCAGTATTTT	CASSLGQGHTDTQYF
TRBV9	many	TRBJ1-4	TRBD1	TGTGCCAGCAGCCGCCAGGGGGATGAAAAACTGTTTTTT	CASSRQGDEKLFF
TRBV20-1	many	TRBJ2-3	.	TGCAGTGTAGAGGTCCTTCCTTATAGCACAGATACGCAGTATTTT	CSVEVLPYSTDTQYF
TRBV20-1	many	TRBJ2-2	.	TGCAGTGCCCGGGACACTTCGAACACCGGGGAGCTGTTTTTT	CSARDTSNTGELFF
TRBV3-1	many	TRBJ2-2	TRBD1	TGTGCCAGCAGCCAGCTAGGGGGCGCGATAGCCGACGGGGAGCTGTTTTTT	CASSQLGGAIADGELFF
TRBV4-1	many	TRBJ2-1	TRBD2	TGCGCCAGCAGCCAAGAATTGACTAGCGGCTACAATGAGCAGTTCTTC	CASSQELTSGYNEQFF
TRBV20-1	many	TRBJ2-1	TRBD2	TGCAGTGCTAGATCGACTAGCGGGACTTACAATGAGCAGTTCTTC	CSARSTSGTYNEQFF
TRBV20-1	many	TRBJ2-1	TRBD1	TGCAGTGCTAGAGATGTGGAGAGGGGGCTATACAATGAGCAGTTCTTC	CSARDVERGLYNEQFF
TRBV5-1	many	TRBJ2-6	TRBD1	TGCGCCAGCAGCTCTAGGACAGGCCTACGTACTTTC	CASSSRTGLRTF
TRBV20-1	many	TRBJ1-2	.	TGCAGTGCTAGGGAGGCCGGGGGCTATGGCTACACCTTC	CSAREAGGYGYTF
TRBV27	.	TRBJ2-7	TRBD1	TGTGCCAGCGGAAGACAGGGAGATTCCTACGAGCAGTACTTC	CASGRQGDSYEQYF
TRBV20-1	many	TRBJ1-1	.	TGCAGTGCAAGAAGCGTCTCGAACACTGAAGCTTTCTTT	CSARSVSNTEAFF
TRBV20-1	many	TRBJ1-2	TRBD1	TGCAGTGCTGGGACAGGGGCTTATGGCTACACCTTC	CSAGTGAYGYTF
TRBV15	few	TRBJ1-1	.	TGTGCCACCAGCAGAGGGGGGCTTGGGAGCACTGAAGCTTTCTTT	CATSRGGLGSTEAFF
TRBV7-3	many	TRBJ2-3	.	TGTGCCAGCAGCTTAGACGGCGGGATAATAGATACGCAGTATTTT	CASSLDGGIIDTQYF
TRBV7-9	many	TRBJ2-5	.	TGTGCCAGCAGCTTTATCTACCTCGCCCAAGAGACCCAGTACTTC	CASSFIYLAQETQYF
TRBV7-2	many	TRBJ1-3	.	TGTGCCAGCAGCTTCGACGGTTGGGGAAACACCATATATTTT	CASSFDGWGNTIYF
TRBV7-9	few	TRBJ1-6	.	TGTGCCAGCTCGTCTGGGGGAGCACCCCTCCACTTT	CASSSGGAPLHF
TRBV7-2	many	TRBJ1-5	TRBD1	TGTGCCAGCAGCCACGACAGGGTCGGTCAGCCCCAGCATTTT	CASSHDRVGQPQHF
TRBV4-3	.	TRBJ2-2	TRBD2	TGCGCCAGCAGCCCAGAGCGGGGGGGCCTTCACGGGGAGCTGTTTTTT	CASSPERGGLHGELFF
TRBV30	few	TRBJ1-5	.	TGTGCCTGGAGTGGAGAGGCAGGCAATCAGCCCCAGCATTTT	CAWSGEAGNQPQHF
TRBV20-1	many	TRBJ2-7	.	TGCAGTGTTCGGAACTACGAGCAGTACTTC	CSVRNYEQYF